This T cell receptor beta chain originates from a study of cytomegalovirus exposure and HLA in healthy donors. Study as a whole: Among approximately 390 genotyped donors, about 85% fell in the Caucasian-associated ancestry cluster. Study-level points and caveats: Reported findings show TCR beta sequences accurately forecast HLA-A and HLA-B alleles in most subjects. CMV serostatus was the only recorded immune exposure for donors. According to reports, the classifier identified cytomegalovirus status with high specificity and sensitivity.

This clone was seen only a few times. The antigen is undetermined. The PCR ran on 60 Vbeta and 13 Jbeta primers. Data came from immunoSEQ multiplex PCR; TCRdb stores just in-frame clones and leaves some out. The table lists around 100,000 clones, almost 70% of them singletons, with approximately 8.6% in the top ten. Trimming left V 0 bases short and J 6 bases short, with 10 bases between. The CDR3 covers 13 residues. The germline V gene encodes CDR1 SQVTM and CDR2 ANQGSEA. Sequencing was done on a sample of PBMCs. The source is a man aged 25-45 years in good health and CMV-seropositive. The chain combines TRBV29-1 with TRBJ2-3; TRBD1 is a possible D gene (5 bases). CDR3 in DNA: TGCAGCGTTGAAGATCTGGGGCACGATACGCAGTATTTT. This codes for CSVEDLGHDTQYF.